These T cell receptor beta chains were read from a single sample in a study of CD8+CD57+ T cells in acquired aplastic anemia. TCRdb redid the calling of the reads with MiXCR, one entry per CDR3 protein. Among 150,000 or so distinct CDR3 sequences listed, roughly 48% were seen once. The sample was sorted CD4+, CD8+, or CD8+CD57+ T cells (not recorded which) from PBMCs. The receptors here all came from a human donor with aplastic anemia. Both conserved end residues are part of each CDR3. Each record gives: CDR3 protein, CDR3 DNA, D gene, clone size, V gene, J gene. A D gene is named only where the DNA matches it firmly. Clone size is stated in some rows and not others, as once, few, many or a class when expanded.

CDR3 protein: CASSPAGDNQPQHF
CDR3 DNA: TGTGCCAGCAGCCCGGCAGGGGACAATCAGCCCCAGCATTTT
D gene: NA
clone size: NA
V gene: TRBV7-8
J gene: TRBJ1-5

CDR3 protein: CASSYPGSSYNEQFF
CDR3 DNA: TGTGCCAGCAGTTACCCGGGGAGCTCCTACAATGAGCAGTTCTTC
D gene: NA
clone size: many
V gene: TRBV6-5
J gene: TRBJ2-1

CDR3 protein: CASSPLGERGYNEQFF
CDR3 DNA: TGCGCCAGCAGCCCCCTCGGGGAGCGGGGATACAATGAGCAGTTCTTC
D gene: TRBD2
clone size: NA
V gene: TRBV4-3
J gene: TRBJ2-1

CDR3 protein: CASARSNYYEQYF
CDR3 DNA: TGTGCCAGCGCTAGGTCAAACTACTACGAGCAGTACTTC
D gene: NA
clone size: NA
V gene: TRBV7-2
J gene: TRBJ2-7

CDR3 protein: CSVGQTLTDTQYF
CDR3 DNA: TGCAGCGTGGGGCAGACCCTCACAGATACGCAGTATTTT
D gene: NA
clone size: NA
V gene: TRBV29-1
J gene: TRBJ2-3

CDR3 protein: CSVEGTRAEPYEQYF
CDR3 DNA: TGCAGCGTTGAAGGGACGAGGGCGGAACCCTACGAGCAGTACTTC
D gene: NA
clone size: NA
V gene: TRBV29-1
J gene: TRBJ2-7

CDR3 protein: CASSFNRDRARTEAFF
CDR3 DNA: TGTGCCAGCAGCTTCAACCGGGACAGGGCGAGGACTGAAGCTTTCTTT
D gene: TRBD1
clone size: many
V gene: TRBV7-8
J gene: TRBJ1-1

CDR3 protein: CASSIGGGGRMQAFF
CDR3 DNA: TGTGCCAGTAGTATAGGTGGAGGAGGCAGGATGCAAGCTTTCTTT
D gene: NA
clone size: many
V gene: TRBV19
J gene: TRBJ1-1

CDR3 protein: CSVEEGTGRHTEAFF
CDR3 DNA: TGCAGCGTTGAAGAAGGGACAGGGAGGCACACTGAAGCTTTCTTT
D gene: TRBD1
clone size: NA
V gene: TRBV29-1
J gene: TRBJ1-1

CDR3 protein: CASSLIPDMNTEAFF
CDR3 DNA: TGTGCCAGCAGCTTGATCCCAGATATGAACACTGAAGCTTTCTTT
D gene: NA
clone size: NA
V gene: TRBV5-5
J gene: TRBJ1-1

CDR3 protein: CSVRGQTTDTQYF
CDR3 DNA: TGCAGTGTCAGGGGCCAGACGACAGATACGCAGTATTTT
D gene: NA
clone size: NA
V gene: TRBV20-1
J gene: TRBJ2-3

CDR3 protein: CASSLYPFQGNYGYTF
CDR3 DNA: TGTGCCAGCAGCTTATACCCCTTTCAGGGTAACTATGGCTACACCTTC
D gene: NA
clone size: once
V gene: TRBV11-2
J gene: TRBJ1-2

CDR3 protein: CASPTSGTDTQYF
CDR3 DNA: TGTGCCAGCCCTACTAGCGGCACAGATACGCAGTATTTT
D gene: TRBD2
clone size: NA
V gene: TRBV18
J gene: TRBJ2-3

CDR3 protein: CASSLDLQGTAFF
CDR3 DNA: TGTGCCAGCAGCTTAGACCTCCAGGGGACAGCTTTCTTT
D gene: NA
clone size: NA
V gene: TRBV7-8
J gene: TRBJ1-1

CDR3 protein: CAISEDRAVVNEQFF
CDR3 DNA: TGTGCCATCAGTGAGGACAGAGCGGTAGTCAATGAGCAGTTCTTC
D gene: NA
clone size: few
V gene: TRBV10-3
J gene: TRBJ2-1

CDR3 protein: CASSSQGPSYEQYF
CDR3 DNA: TGTGCCAGCAGTTCACAGGGGCCCTCCTACGAGCAGTACTTC
D gene: TRBD1
clone size: NA
V gene: TRBV7-6
J gene: TRBJ2-7

CDR3 protein: CASSLDTANTGELFF
CDR3 DNA: TGTGCCAGCAGCTTGGACACCGCGAACACCGGGGAGCTGTTTTTT
D gene: NA
clone size: NA
V gene: TRBV7-2
J gene: TRBJ2-2

CDR3 protein: CAISERGENTEAFF
CDR3 DNA: TGTGCCATCAGTGAGAGGGGCGAGAACACTGAAGCTTTCTTT
D gene: NA
clone size: NA
V gene: TRBV10-3
J gene: TRBJ1-1

CDR3 protein: CASRGGQGDIYNSPLHF
CDR3 DNA: TGTGCCAGCAGGGGGGGACAGGGGGATATATATAATTCACCCCTCCACTTT
D gene: TRBD1
clone size: NA
V gene: TRBV9
J gene: TRBJ1-6

CDR3 protein: CASSATGFLDEQYF
CDR3 DNA: TGTGCCAGCAGCGCGACAGGGTTTTTAGACGAGCAGTACTTC
D gene: TRBD1
clone size: NA
V gene: TRBV7-9
J gene: TRBJ2-7

CDR3 protein: CASSSTGFRYEQYF
CDR3 DNA: TGTGCCAGCAGCTCTACAGGGTTCCGCTACGAGCAGTACTTC
D gene: NA
clone size: NA
V gene: TRBV5-6
J gene: TRBJ2-7

CDR3 protein: CAIKEEGATVTEAFF
CDR3 DNA: TGTGCCATCAAAGAGGAGGGGGCGACTGTCACTGAAGCTTTCTTT
D gene: TRBD1
clone size: many
V gene: TRBV10-3
J gene: TRBJ1-1

CDR3 protein: CASSRGALAEQYF
CDR3 DNA: TGTGCCAGCAGCCGGGGCGCCCTAGCCGAGCAGTACTTC
D gene: NA
clone size: many
V gene: TRBV4-2
J gene: TRBJ2-7

CDR3 protein: CASSLGVGKTQYF
CDR3 DNA: TGTGCCAGCAGCTTAGGGGTAGGGAAGACCCAGTACTTC
D gene: NA
clone size: NA
V gene: TRBV7-2
J gene: TRBJ2-5

CDR3 protein: CATQAKKETQYF
CDR3 DNA: TGTGCCACACAGGCAAAGAAAGAGACCCAGTACTTC
D gene: NA
clone size: NA
V gene: TRBV2
J gene: TRBJ2-5

CDR3 protein: CASSQVGGQGAQETQYF
CDR3 DNA: TGCGCCAGCAGCCAAGTAGGGGGACAGGGGGCCCAAGAGACCCAGTACTTC
D gene: TRBD1
clone size: NA
V gene: TRBV4-1
J gene: TRBJ2-5

CDR3 protein: CSVEGDGVSYEQYF
CDR3 DNA: TGCAGCGTTGAGGGGGATGGGGTCTCCTACGAGCAGTACTTC
D gene: NA
clone size: NA
V gene: TRBV29-1
J gene: TRBJ2-7

CDR3 protein: CASSYWDRGETQYF
CDR3 DNA: TGTGCCAGCAGTTATTGGGACAGGGGAGAGACCCAGTACTTC
D gene: TRBD1
clone size: once
V gene: TRBV6-5
J gene: TRBJ2-5

CDR3 protein: CASSVAGNAGANVLTF
CDR3 DNA: TGTGCCAGCAGCGTAGCAGGGAATGCTGGGGCCAACGTCCTGACTTTC
D gene: NA
clone size: NA
V gene: TRBV9
J gene: TRBJ2-6

CDR3 protein: CASSPIDRGTEAFF
CDR3 DNA: TGTGCCAGCAGTCCTATCGACAGGGGAACTGAAGCTTTCTTT
D gene: TRBD1
clone size: many
V gene: TRBV6-1
J gene: TRBJ1-1

CDR3 protein: CASSIPGQAGGYTF
CDR3 DNA: TGTGCCAGTAGTATTCCGGGACAGGCTGGTGGCTACACCTTC
D gene: TRBD1
clone size: NA
V gene: TRBV19
J gene: TRBJ1-2

CDR3 protein: CASSLGDGSTDTQYF
CDR3 DNA: TGTGCCAGCAGTTTAGGGGACGGAAGCACAGATACGCAGTATTTT
D gene: NA
clone size: few
V gene: TRBV2
J gene: TRBJ2-3

CDR3 protein: CASSSLSPSSYNEQFF
CDR3 DNA: TGTGCCAGCAGCTCCCTCAGCCCAAGCTCCTACAATGAGCAGTTCTTC
D gene: NA
clone size: NA
V gene: TRBV11-2
J gene: TRBJ2-1

CDR3 protein: CAISDRTGEQYF
CDR3 DNA: TGTGCCATCAGTGACCGCACGGGGGAGCAGTACTTC
D gene: NA
clone size: NA
V gene: TRBV10-3
J gene: TRBJ2-7

CDR3 protein: CASSEALGLALETDTQYF
CDR3 DNA: TGTGCCAGCAGTGAAGCGCTTGGACTAGCGCTGGAGACAGATACGCAGTATTTT
D gene: TRBD2
clone size: many
V gene: TRBV6-1
J gene: TRBJ2-3

CDR3 protein: CSVGATADNEQFF
CDR3 DNA: TGCAGCGTTGGTGCGACGGCGGACAATGAGCAGTTCTTC
D gene: NA
clone size: few
V gene: TRBV29-1
J gene: TRBJ2-1